This TCR beta chain was recorded in a study of early T cells in non-severe SARS-CoV-2 infection. The ends were cut back, 5 bases at V and 6 bases at J, with 21 bases in the middle. Germline V lookup: CDR1 SEHNR, CDR2 FQNEAQ (reference sequence). The CDR3 extends over 16 amino acids. A few counts support this clonotype. Antigen unknown. General study results and limits: Sequences matched to VDJdb favored anti-spike CD8 responses, while private and CD4 specificities were missed.

Each single cDNA molecule received a unique molecular identifier. TCRdb re-called the 5' RACE reads through MiXCR, storing one row per CDR3 protein. Of tens of thousands of distinct CDR3 sequences in the sample, roughly 12% were seen once. This receptor was identified in an adult who was a healthcare worker with PCR-confirmed SARS-CoV-2 infection or an uninfected control (not recorded which). The V and J genes are TRBV7-9 and TRBJ2-3; TRBD1 or TRBD2 may be the D gene (5 bases each). Sample: whole blood, taken at baseline. The CDR3 loop is CASSRDRDRTGDTQYF. CDR3 nucleotides: TGTGCCAGCAGCCGTGATAGGGACCGCACCGGGGATACGCAGTATTTT.